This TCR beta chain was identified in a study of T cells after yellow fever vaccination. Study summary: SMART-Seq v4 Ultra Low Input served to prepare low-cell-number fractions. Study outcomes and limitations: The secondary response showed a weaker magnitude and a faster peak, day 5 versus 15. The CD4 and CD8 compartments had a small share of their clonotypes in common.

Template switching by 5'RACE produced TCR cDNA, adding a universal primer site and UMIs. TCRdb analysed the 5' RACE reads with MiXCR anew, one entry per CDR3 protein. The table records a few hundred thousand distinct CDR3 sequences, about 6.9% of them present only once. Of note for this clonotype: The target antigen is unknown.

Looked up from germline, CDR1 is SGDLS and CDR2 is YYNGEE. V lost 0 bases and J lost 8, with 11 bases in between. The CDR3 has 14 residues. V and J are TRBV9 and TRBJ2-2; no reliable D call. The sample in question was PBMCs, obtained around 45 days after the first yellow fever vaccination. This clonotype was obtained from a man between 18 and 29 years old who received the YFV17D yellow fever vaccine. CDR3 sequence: CASSVDQARGELFF. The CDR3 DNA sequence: TGTGCCAGCAGCGTAGATCAAGCCAGGGGGGAGCTGTTTTTT.